The rows below give T cell receptor beta chains drawn from one sample of a study of shared clonotypes between healthy human individuals. The data were produced by immunoSEQ multiplex PCR, yet TCRdb's version contains in-frame clones alone and is incomplete. The sample shows 550,000 to 800,000 clones, 90% of them seen only once. The sequenced sample consisted of memory CD8+ T cells from PBMCs. These receptors were collected from a man between 18 and 35 years old in good health. Some clones in this sample may be carry-over from other donors' samples. Both conserved end residues are part of each CDR3. The D gene is left open where the match is weak.

D: -; J: TRBJ2-5; V: TRBV2; CDR3: CASSDAAAASQETQYF
D: -; J: TRBJ2-4; V: TRBV18; CDR3: CASSPITAPRAKNIQYF
D: -; J: TRBJ2-7; V: TRBV4-2; CDR3: CASSQENQGLAYEQYF
D: -; J: TRBJ2-7; V: TRBV5-6; CDR3: CASSIGTALAEYF
D: -; J: TRBJ2-7; V: TRBV28; CDR3: CASRGAGKNEQYF
D: -; J: TRBJ1-1; V: TRBV19; CDR3: CASSTENTEAFF
D: -; J: TRBJ2-7; V: TRBV19; CDR3: CASSIRGDYEQYF
D: -; J: TRBJ2-1; V: TRBV4-3; CDR3: CASSQVLSGEDNEQFF
D: -; J: TRBJ2-1; V: TRBV6-1; CDR3: CASRQLNYNEQFF
D: TRBD1; J: TRBJ1-1; V: TRBV13; CDR3: CASSHDRGRDTEAFF